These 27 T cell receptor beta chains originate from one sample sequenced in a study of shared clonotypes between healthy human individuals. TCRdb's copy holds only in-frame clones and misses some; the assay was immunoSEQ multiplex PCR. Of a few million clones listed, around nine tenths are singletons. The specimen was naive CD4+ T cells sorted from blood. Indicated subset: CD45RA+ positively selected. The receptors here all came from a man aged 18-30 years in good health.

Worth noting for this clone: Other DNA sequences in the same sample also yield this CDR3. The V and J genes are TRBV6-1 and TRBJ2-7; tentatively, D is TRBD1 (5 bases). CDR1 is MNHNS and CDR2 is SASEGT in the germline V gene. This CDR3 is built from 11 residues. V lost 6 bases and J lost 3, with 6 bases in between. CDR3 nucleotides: TGTGCCAGCAGGGACAACTACGAGCAGTACTTC. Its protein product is CASRDNYEQYF.

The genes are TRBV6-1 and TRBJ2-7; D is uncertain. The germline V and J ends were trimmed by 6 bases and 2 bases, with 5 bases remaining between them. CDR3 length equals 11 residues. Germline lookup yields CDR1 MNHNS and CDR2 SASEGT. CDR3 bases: TGTGCCAGCAGGGTTACCTACGAGCAGTACTTC. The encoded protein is CASRVTYEQYF.

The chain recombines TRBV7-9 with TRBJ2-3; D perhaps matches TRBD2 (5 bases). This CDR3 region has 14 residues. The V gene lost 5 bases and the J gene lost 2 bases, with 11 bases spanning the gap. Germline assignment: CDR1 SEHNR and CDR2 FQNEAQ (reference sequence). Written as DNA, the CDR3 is TGTGCCAGCAGCCGATGGACTGACACAGATACGCAGTATTTT. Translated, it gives CASSRWTDTDTQYF. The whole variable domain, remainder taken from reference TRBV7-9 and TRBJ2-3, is DTGVSQNPRHKITKRGQNVTFRCDPISEHNRLYWYRQTLGQGPEFLTYFQNEAQLEKSRLLSDRFSAERPKGSFSTLEIQRTEQGDSAMYLCASSRWTDTDTQYFGPGTRLTVL.

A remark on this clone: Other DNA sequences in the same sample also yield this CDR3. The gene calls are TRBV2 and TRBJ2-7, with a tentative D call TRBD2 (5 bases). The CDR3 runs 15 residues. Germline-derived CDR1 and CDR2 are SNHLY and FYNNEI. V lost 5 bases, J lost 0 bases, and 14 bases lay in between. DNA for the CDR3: TGTGCCAGCAGTCTAAATCGGGGTCCCTCCTACGAGCAGTACTTC. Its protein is CASSLNRGPSYEQYF.

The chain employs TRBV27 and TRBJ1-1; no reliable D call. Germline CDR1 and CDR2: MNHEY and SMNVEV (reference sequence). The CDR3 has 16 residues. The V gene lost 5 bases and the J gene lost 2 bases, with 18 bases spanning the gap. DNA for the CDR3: TGTGCCAGCAGTCCCAACTTCCCGGGAGTTAACACTGAAGCTTTCTTT. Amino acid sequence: CASSPNFPGVNTEAFF.

The CDR3 loop is CASSRGLVGGEQFF. The CDR3 DNA sequence: TGCGCCAGCAGCCGAGGACTAGTCGGGGGTGAGCAGTTCTTC. The chain links TRBV5-1 to TRBJ2-1, with 7 bases identical to TRBD2. Trimming took 4 bases from V and 9 from J; bases not matched to a gene: 10. The V gene's germline CDR1 is SGHRS and CDR2 YFSETQ. The CDR3 consists of 14 residues.

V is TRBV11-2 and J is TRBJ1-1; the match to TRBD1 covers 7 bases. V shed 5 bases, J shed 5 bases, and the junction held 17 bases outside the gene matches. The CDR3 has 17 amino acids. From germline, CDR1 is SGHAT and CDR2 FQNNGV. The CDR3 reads CASSRGGSGAGWTEAFF. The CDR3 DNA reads TGTGCCAGCAGCCGAGGGGGCTCAGGGGCGGGGTGGACTGAAGCTTTCTTT.

In DNA, the CDR3 is TGTGCCATCAGCGGGACCGCTAAAGACACTGAAGCTTTCTTT. Its translation: CAISGTAKDTEAFF. The gene calls are TRBV10-3 and TRBJ1-1; D might be TRBD1 (5 bases). V lost 6 bases, J lost 3 bases, and 14 bases lay in between. The CDR3 spans 14 residues. Per the germline V gene, CDR1 is ENHRY and CDR2 is SYGVKD.

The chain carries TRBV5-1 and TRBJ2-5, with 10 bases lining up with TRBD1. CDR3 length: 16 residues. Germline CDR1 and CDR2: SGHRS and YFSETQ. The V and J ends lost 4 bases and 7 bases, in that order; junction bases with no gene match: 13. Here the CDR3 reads CASSPQGTGAIVTQYF. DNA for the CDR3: TGCGCCAGCAGCCCCCAAGGGACAGGGGCTATCGTGACCCAGTACTTC. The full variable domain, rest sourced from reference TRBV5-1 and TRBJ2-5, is KAGVTQTPRYLIKTRGQQVTLSCSPISGHRSVSWYQQTPGQGLQFLFEYFSETQRNKGNFPGRFSGRQFSNSRSEMNVSTLELGDSALYLCASSPQGTGAIVTQYFGPGTRLLVL.

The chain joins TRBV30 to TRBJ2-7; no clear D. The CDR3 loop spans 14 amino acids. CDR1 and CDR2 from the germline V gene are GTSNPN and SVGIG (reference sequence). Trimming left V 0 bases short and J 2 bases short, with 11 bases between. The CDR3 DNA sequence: TGTGCCTGGAGTGTGGGCCTACCACCCTACGAGCAGTACTTC. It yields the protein CAWSVGLPPYEQYF.

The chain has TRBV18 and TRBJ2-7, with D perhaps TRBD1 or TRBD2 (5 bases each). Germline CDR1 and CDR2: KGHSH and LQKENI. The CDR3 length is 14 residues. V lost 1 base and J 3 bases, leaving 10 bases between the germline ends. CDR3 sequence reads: CASSPRDANYEQYF. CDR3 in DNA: TGTGCCAGCTCACCACGGGACGCGAACTACGAGCAGTACTTC.

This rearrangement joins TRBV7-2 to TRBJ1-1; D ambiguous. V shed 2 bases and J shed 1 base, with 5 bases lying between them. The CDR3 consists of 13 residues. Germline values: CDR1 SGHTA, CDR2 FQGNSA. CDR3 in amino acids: CASSLWSNTEAFF. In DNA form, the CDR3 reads TGTGCCAGCAGCTTATGGTCGAACACTGAAGCTTTCTTT.

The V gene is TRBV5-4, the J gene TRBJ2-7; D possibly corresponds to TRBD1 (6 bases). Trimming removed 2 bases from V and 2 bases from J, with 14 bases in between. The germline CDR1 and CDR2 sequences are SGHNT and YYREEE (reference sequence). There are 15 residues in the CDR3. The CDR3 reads CASSLGGANPYEQYF. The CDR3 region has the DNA TGTGCCAGCAGCTTAGGGGGAGCAAATCCCTACGAGCAGTACTTC.

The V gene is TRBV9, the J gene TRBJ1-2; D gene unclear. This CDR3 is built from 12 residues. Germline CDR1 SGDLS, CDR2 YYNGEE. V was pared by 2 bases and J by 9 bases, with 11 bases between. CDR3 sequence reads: CASSVGPFSYTF. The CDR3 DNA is TGTGCCAGCAGCGTCGGCCCATTCAGCTACACCTTC.

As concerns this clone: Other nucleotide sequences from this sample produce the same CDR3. CDR3 region: CSARGKNIQYF. CDR3 DNA: TGCAGTGCTAGGGGTAAAAACATTCAGTACTTC. The chain combines TRBV20-1 with TRBJ2-4; D gene uncertain. CDR3 size: 11 residues. Trimming pared 3 bases from V and 4 bases from J, leaving 4 bases between. Germline V lookup: CDR1 DFQATT, CDR2 SNEGSKA (reference sequence).

The CDR3 region is CASSYAKGSGNYGYTF. As DNA, the CDR3 is TGTGCCAGCAGCTACGCCAAGGGGTCCGGGAACTATGGCTACACCTTC. The gene calls are TRBV5-4 and TRBJ1-2; D is perhaps TRBD1 (5 bases). CDR1 is SGHNT, CDR2 YYREEE, per germline (reference sequence). Trimming cost V 3 bases and J 2 bases, with 17 bases left between them. The CDR3 covers 16 residues.

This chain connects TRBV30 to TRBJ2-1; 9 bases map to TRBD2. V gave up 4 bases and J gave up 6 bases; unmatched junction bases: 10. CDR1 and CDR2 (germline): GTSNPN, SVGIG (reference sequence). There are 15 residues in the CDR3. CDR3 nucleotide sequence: TGTGCCTGGAAATTAGCGGGAGCAAGTGTCAATGAGCAGTTCTTC. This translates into CAWKLAGASVNEQFF.

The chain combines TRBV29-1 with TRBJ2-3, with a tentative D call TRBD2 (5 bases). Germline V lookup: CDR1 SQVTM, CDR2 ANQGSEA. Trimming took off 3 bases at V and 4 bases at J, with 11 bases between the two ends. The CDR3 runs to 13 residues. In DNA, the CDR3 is TGCAGCGTTGAGCTTAGCGCGGCAGATACGCAGTATTTT. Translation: CSVELSAADTQYF.

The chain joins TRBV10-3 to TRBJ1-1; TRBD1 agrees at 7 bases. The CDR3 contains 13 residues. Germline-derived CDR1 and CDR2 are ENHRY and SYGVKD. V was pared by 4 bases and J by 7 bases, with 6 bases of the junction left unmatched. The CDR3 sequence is CAISVSRDSEAFF. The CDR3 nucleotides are TGTGCCATCAGTGTTAGCAGGGACAGTGAAGCTTTCTTT.

This CDR3 is CASKREGQETQYF. CDR3 nucleotides: TGTGCCAGCAAGCGGGAGGGCCAAGAGACCCAGTACTTC. V and J are TRBV2 and TRBJ2-5; TRBD2 agrees at 10 bases. The length of the CDR3 is 13 residues. The ends lost 7 bases at V and 1 base at J; junction bases unmatched: 0. Germline lookup yields CDR1 SNHLY and CDR2 FYNNEI. Combining the CDR3 with reference TRBV2 and TRBJ2-5 gives the whole variable domain EPEVTQTPSHQVTQMGQEVILRCVPISNHLYFYWYRQILGQKVEFLVSFYNNEISEKSEIFDDQFSVERPDGSNFTLKIRSTKLEDSAMYFCASKREGQETQYFGPGTRLLVL.

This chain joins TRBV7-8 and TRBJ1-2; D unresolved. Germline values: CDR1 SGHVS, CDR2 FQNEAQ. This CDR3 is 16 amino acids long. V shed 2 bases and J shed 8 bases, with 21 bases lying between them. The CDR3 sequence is CASSLLSSIGLGGYTF. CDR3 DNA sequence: TGTGCCAGCAGCTTACTTTCTTCTATTGGTTTAGGAGGCTACACCTTC.

The CDR3 nucleotides read TGTGCCAGTAGTATCGGGCTGATCTCTGGAAACACCATATATTTT. It yields the protein CASSIGLISGNTIYF. The chain links TRBV19 to TRBJ1-3; no clear D. Trimming cost V 3 bases and J 0 bases, with 9 bases left between them. CDR1 is LNHDA and CDR2 is SQIVND in the germline V gene (reference sequence). CDR3 size: 15 residues.

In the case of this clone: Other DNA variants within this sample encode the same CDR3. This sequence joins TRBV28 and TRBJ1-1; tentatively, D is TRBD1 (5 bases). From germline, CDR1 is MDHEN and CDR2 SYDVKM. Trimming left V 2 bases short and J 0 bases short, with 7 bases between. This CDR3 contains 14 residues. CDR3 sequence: CASSLGGMNTEAFF. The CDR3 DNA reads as TGTGCCAGCAGTTTAGGGGGGATGAACACTGAAGCTTTCTTT. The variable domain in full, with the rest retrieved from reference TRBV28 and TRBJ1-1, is DVKVTQSSRYLVKRTGEKVFLECVQDMDHENMFWYRQDPGLGLRLIYFSYDVKMKEKGDIPEGYSVSREKKERFSLILESASTNQTSMYLCASSLGGMNTEAFFGQGTRLTVV.

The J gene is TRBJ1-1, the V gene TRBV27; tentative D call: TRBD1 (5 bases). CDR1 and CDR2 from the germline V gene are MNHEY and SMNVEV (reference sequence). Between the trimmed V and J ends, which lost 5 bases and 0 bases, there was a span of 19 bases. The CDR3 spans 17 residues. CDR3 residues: CASSTPSGSGMNTEAFF. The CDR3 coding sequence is TGTGCCAGCAGTACACCGTCCGGGTCAGGGATGAACACTGAAGCTTTCTTT.

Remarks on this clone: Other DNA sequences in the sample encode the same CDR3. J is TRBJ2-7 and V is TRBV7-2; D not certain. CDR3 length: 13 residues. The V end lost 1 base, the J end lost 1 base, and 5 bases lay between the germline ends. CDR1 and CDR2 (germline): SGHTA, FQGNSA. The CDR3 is CASSLDFSYEQYF. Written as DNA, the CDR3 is TGTGCCAGCAGCTTAGACTTTTCCTACGAGCAGTACTTC.

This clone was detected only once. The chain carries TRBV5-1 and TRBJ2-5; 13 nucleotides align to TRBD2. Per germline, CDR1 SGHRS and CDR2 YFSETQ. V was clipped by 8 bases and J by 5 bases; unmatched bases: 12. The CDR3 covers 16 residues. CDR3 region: CASCLTGTSGAETQYF. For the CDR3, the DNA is TGCGCCAGTTGCCTAACCGGGACTAGCGGGGCGGAGACCCAGTACTTC.

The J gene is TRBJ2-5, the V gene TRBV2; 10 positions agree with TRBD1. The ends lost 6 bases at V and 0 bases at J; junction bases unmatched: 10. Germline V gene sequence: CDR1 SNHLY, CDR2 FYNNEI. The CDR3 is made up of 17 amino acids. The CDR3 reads CASRGPRDRGNQETQYF. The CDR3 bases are TGTGCCAGCAGGGGGCCACGGGACAGGGGAAACCAAGAGACCCAGTACTTC.